This passage covers 10 T cell receptor beta chains from one sample sequenced in a study of blood T cell repertoires in COVID-19. Profiling relied on immunoSEQ multiplex PCR, and the TCRdb table lists in-frame clones only, not all of them. Among 350,000 or so clones listed, roughly nine tenths were seen once. Sequences were obtained from peripheral blood. The receptors stem from a woman aged 55-69 years with COVID-19, enrolled during active disease.

The CDR3 DNA reads TGTGCCAGCAGCCTACATCGACTAGCGGGGGATTTAACAGATACGCAGTATTTT. Protein product: CASSLHRLAGDLTDTQYF. The chain links TRBV14 to TRBJ2-3; 12 nucleotides line up with TRBD2. Per germline, CDR1 SGHDN and CDR2 FVKESK. The V gene end was trimmed by 4 bases and the J gene end by 3 bases; junction bases not matched to a gene: 11. The CDR3 runs 18 residues.

This rearrangement joins TRBV5-4 to TRBJ1-1, with D possibly being TRBD1 (6 bases). Deletions cut 2 bases from V and 5 bases from J, with 16 bases between. This CDR3 spans 15 amino acids. Germline CDR1 and CDR2: SGHNT and YYREEE (reference sequence). The CDR3 region has the DNA TGTGCCAGCAGCTTAGACAGGCATTTGGGGACTGAAGCTTTCTTT. Protein product: CASSLDRHLGTEAFF.

The J gene is TRBJ1-1, the V gene TRBV5-1, with D possibly matching TRBD1 (5 bases). Trimming pared 4 bases from V and 4 bases from J, leaving 17 bases between. The CDR3 runs 15 residues. Germline lookup yields CDR1 SGHRS and CDR2 YFSETQ. The CDR3 sequence: CASSPVRGGGTEAFF. CDR3 DNA sequence: TGCGCCAGCAGCCCGGTGCGCGGGGGGGGCACTGAAGCTTTCTTT.

The chain has TRBV6-1 and TRBJ1-1; D remains unclear. Germline CDR1 and CDR2: MNHNS and SASEGT. This CDR3 region has 13 residues. The V and J ends lost 2 bases and 0 bases respectively, with 4 bases between them. The DNA of the CDR3 is TGTGCCAGCAGTGAAACGGTGAACACTGAAGCTTTCTTT. Residues: CASSETVNTEAFF.

This chain joins TRBV6-5 and TRBJ1-1; 7 bases match TRBD1. V lost 7 bases, J lost 0 bases, and 5 bases stayed unmatched. In germline, CDR1 is MNHEY, CDR2 SVGAGI. This CDR3 spans 14 amino acids. This CDR3 reads CASTRDSMNTEAFF. The DNA for the CDR3 is TGTGCCAGCACGAGGGACAGCATGAACACTGAAGCTTTCTTT.

This rearrangement joins TRBV9 to TRBJ2-5; D is possibly TRBD1 (5 bases). CDR3 length equals 14 residues. Germline assignment: CDR1 SGDLS and CDR2 YYNGEE. Trimming cost V 4 bases and J 2 bases, with 12 bases left between them. The CDR3: CASSPSTVQETQYF. DNA for the CDR3: TGTGCCAGCAGCCCATCGACAGTTCAAGAGACCCAGTACTTC.

The chain joins TRBV19 to TRBJ1-2; 7 nucleotides agree with TRBD1. After removal of 4 bases from V and 6 bases from J, the junction contained 11 bases not matched to a gene. Germline V gene data show CDR1 as LNHDA and CDR2 as SQIVND (reference sequence). This CDR3 spans 15 amino acids. The CDR3 region has the DNA TGTGCCAGTAGTAGAACAGGGGCTGCAACCCATGGCTACACCTTC. Its protein is CASSRTGAATHGYTF.

The rearrangement links TRBV5-1 to TRBJ1-1; 8 nucleotides match TRBD1. CDR1 is SGHRS, CDR2 YFSETQ, per germline. The CDR3 runs 14 residues. The V and J ends lost 9 bases and 1 base, in that order; junction bases with no gene match: 8. CDR3 nucleotide sequence: TGCGCCACCACCCTAACAGGGGGGAACACTGAAGCTTTCTTT. It encodes CATTLTGGNTEAFF.

Concerning this clone: A much more abundant neighbour one base away suggests this may be a read error. This rearrangement joins TRBV4-2 to TRBJ1-4; 9 bases agree with TRBD1. With 4 bases clipped from V and 7 bases from J, the junction kept 4 bases outside the gene matches. CDR1 LGHNA and CDR2 YNFKEQ come from the germline V gene. The CDR3 contains 14 residues. The chain's CDR3 is CASSPGTGLEKLFF. The CDR3 coding sequence is TGTGCCAGCAGCCCCGGGACAGGGCTTGAAAAACTGTTTTTT.

The chain recombines TRBV6-5 with TRBJ1-1; D not resolved. V lost 0 bases and J 1 base, leaving 3 bases between the germline ends. CDR3 length equals 13 residues. The germline V gene has CDR1 MNHEY and CDR2 SVGAGI. The CDR3 here is CASSYSQNTEAFF. Written as DNA, the CDR3 is TGTGCCAGCAGTTACTCCCAGAACACTGAAGCTTTCTTT.